This T cell receptor (beta chain) emerged from a study of cytomegalovirus exposure and HLA in healthy donors. Whole-study results and caveats: It was reportedly the case that the classifier diagnosed cytomegalovirus status with high specificity and sensitivity. The records held CMV serostatus as the only immune exposure information. It was likely that a cluster of highly shared sequence variants was a sequencing artifact.

As concerns this clone: The antigen is not known.

PCR involved 60 Vbeta and 13 Jbeta primers. Clones were sequenced by immunoSEQ multiplex PCR, and TCRdb holds only the in-frame ones, with some missing. The table shows about 300,000 clones, with 86% occurring only once. The CDR3 has 15 residues. Germline V gene lookup returns CDR1 MNHEY and CDR2 SMNVEV (reference sequence). V shed 9 bases, J shed 4 bases, and the junction held 10 bases outside the gene matches. The source is a man aged 40-49 years in good health and CMV-seropositive. The sequenced material came from PBMCs. V gene TRBV27 combines with J gene TRBJ2-3; TRBD2 matches 10 bases. The CDR3 is CASRASGRRADTQYF. CDR3 coding DNA: TGTGCCAGTCGAGCTAGCGGGAGACGGGCAGATACGCAGTATTTT.